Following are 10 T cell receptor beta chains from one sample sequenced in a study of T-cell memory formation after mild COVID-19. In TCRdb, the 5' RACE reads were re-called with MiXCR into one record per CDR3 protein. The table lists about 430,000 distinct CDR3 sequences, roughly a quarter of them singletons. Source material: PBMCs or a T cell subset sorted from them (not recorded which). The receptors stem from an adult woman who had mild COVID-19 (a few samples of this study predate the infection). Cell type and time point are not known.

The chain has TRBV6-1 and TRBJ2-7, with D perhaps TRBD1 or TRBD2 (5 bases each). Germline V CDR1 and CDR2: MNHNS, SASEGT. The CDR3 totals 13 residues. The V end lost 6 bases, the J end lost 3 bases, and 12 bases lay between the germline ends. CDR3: CASRGPGSYEQYF. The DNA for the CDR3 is TGTGCCAGCAGGGGACCTGGGAGCTACGAGCAGTACTTC.

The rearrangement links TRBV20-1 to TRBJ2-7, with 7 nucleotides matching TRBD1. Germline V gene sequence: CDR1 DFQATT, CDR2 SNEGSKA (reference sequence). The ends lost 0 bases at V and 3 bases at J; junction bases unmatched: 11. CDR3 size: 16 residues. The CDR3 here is CSAREVVRSGGYEQYF. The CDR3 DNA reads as TGCAGTGCTAGAGAGGTTGTTCGTTCAGGGGGCTACGAGCAGTACTTC.

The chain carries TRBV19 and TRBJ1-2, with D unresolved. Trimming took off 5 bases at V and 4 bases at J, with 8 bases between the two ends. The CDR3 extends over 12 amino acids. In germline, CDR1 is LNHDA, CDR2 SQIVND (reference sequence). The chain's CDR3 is CASSPAGYGYTF. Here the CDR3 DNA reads TGTGCCAGTAGTCCCGCTGGCTATGGCTACACCTTC.

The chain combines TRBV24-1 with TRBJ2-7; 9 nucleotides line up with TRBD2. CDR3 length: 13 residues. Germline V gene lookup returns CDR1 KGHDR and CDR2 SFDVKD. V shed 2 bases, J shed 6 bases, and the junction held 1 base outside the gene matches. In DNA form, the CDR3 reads TGTGCCACCAGTGATTGGACTAGCGCCGAGCAGTACTTC. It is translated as CATSDWTSAEQYF.

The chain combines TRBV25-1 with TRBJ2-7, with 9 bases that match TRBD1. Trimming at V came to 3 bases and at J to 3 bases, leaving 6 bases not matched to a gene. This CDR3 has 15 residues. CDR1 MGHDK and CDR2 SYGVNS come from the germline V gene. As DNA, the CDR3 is TGTGCCAGCAGTGAGCCGGGACAGGGAAACTACGAGCAGTACTTC. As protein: CASSEPGQGNYEQYF.

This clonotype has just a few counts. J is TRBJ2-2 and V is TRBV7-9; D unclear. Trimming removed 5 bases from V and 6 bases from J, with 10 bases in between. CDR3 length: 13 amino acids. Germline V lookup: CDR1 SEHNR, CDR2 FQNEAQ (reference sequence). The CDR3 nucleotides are TGTGCCAGCAGCCCCGACAAAGCCGGGGAGCTGTTTTTT. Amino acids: CASSPDKAGELFF.

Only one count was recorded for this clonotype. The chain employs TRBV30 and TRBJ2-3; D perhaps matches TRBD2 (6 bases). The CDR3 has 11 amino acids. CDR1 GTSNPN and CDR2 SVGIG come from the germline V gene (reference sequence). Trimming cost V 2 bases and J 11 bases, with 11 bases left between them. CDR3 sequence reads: CAWSPREVQYF. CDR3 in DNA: TGTGCCTGGAGTCCGCGGGAAGTGCAGTATTTT.

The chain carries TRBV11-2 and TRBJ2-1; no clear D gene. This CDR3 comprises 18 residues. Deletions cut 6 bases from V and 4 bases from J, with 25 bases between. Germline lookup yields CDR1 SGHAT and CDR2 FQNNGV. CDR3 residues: CASSAPEGMVWVYNEQFF. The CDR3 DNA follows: TGTGCCAGCAGTGCACCGGAAGGCATGGTGTGGGTGTACAATGAGCAGTTCTTC.

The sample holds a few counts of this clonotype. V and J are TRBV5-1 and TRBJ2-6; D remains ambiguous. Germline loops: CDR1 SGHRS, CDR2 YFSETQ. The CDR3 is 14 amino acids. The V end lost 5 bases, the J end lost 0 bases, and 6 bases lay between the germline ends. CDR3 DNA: TGCGCCAGCAGATTATACTCTGGGGCCAACGTCCTGACTTTC. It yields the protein CASRLYSGANVLTF.

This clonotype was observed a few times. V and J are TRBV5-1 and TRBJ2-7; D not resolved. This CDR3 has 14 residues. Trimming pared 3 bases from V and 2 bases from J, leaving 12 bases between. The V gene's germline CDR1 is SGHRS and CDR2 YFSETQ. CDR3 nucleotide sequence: TGCGCCAGCAGCTCCACCGGGCTCGCCTACGAGCAGTACTTC. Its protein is CASSSTGLAYEQYF. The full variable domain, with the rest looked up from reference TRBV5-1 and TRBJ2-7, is KAGVTQTPRYLIKTRGQQVTLSCSPISGHRSVSWYQQTPGQGLQFLFEYFSETQRNKGNFPGRFSGRQFSNSRSEMNVSTLELGDSALYLCASSSTGLAYEQYFGPGTRLTVT.